This is a list of T cell receptor beta chains from one sample in a study of cytomegalovirus exposure and HLA in healthy donors. Assay used: immunoSEQ multiplex PCR; TCRdb lists only in-frame clones, some missing. The data hold approximately 120,000 clones, with over 65% observed a single time. The sample consisted of PBMCs. The source of these receptors is a man in his forties or fifties in good health and CMV-seronegative. CDR3s include the opening cysteine and the closing phenylalanine or tryptophan. D genes are given only for firm matches. Only some rows state a clone size, as once, few, many or a class for expanded clones.

TRBV6-5	NA	TRBJ1-2	NA	TGTGCCAGCAGGGGGGACACACCGCCCTATGGCTACACCTTC	CASRGDTPPYGYTF
TRBV18	NA	TRBJ1-5	TRBD1	TGTGCCAGCTCACCTTCGCGTCAGGGGGCAAGGCAGCCCCAGCATTTT	CASSPSRQGARQPQHF
TRBV4-1	NA	TRBJ1-2	TRBD1	TGCGCCAGCAGCCTCCCGGGGGCCGGACAGGGGAACTATGGCTACACCTTC	CASSLPGAGQGNYGYTF
TRBV28	NA	TRBJ2-2	NA	TGTGCCAGCAGTTTAGTCCTAGCTGCCGGGGAGCTGTTTTTT	CASSLVLAAGELFF
TRBV28	NA	TRBJ1-5	NA	TGTGCCAGCAGTTTCGCCGGGGGCAATCAGCCCCAGCATTTT	CASSFAGGNQPQHF
TRBV7-9	NA	TRBJ2-1	TRBD1	TGTGCCAGCAGCAAGGGGGCTGGTGAGCAGTTCTTC	CASSKGAGEQFF
TRBV6-6	NA	TRBJ2-4	NA	TGTGCCAGCAGTCAAAACAGGGTCGCAGAAGGCATTCAGTACTTC	CASSQNRVAEGIQYF
TRBV28	NA	TRBJ1-5	NA	TGTGCCAGCAGGCAGGGGACGGCCAATCAGCCCCAGCATTTT	CASRQGTANQPQHF
TRBV6-5	NA	TRBJ2-3	NA	TGTGCCAGCAGTTATCCGGAGGCAGATACGCAGTATTTT	CASSYPEADTQYF
TRBV5-4	NA	TRBJ2-5	NA	TGTGCCAGCAGTCCCCCGGGCCAAGAGACCCAGTACTTC	CASSPPGQETQYF
TRBV4-1	NA	TRBJ1-1	NA	TGCGCCAGCAGCCCAATCAGGGCAGGGGAGAACACTGAAGCTTTCTTT	CASSPIRAGENTEAFF
TRBV7-6	NA	TRBJ2-1	NA	TGTGCCAGCAGCTTAGTGGGGGCCACCCACAATGAGCAGTTCTTC	CASSLVGATHNEQFF
TRBV13	NA	TRBJ2-1	NA	TGTGCCAGCAGCACAACAGGGTTCGGTGAGCAGTTCTTC	CASSTTGFGEQFF
TRBV6-6	NA	TRBJ1-5	NA	TGTGCCAGCAGCCGGGGGAGCGCGGGCAATCAGCCCCAGCATTTT	CASSRGSAGNQPQHF
TRBV7-9	NA	TRBJ1-1	TRBD1	TGTGCCAGCAGCAACCGGGACAGTGAAGCTTTCTTT	CASSNRDSEAFF
TRBV7-2	NA	TRBJ1-6	TRBD1	TGTGCCAGCAGCTTAGCGCAAGGGGGCGGAGTGGCCCTCCACTTT	CASSLAQGGGVALHF
TRBV7-2	NA	TRBJ2-7	TRBD2	TGTGCCAGCAGCCGTCTAGCGGGGACATCCTACGAGCAGTACTTC	CASSRLAGTSYEQYF
TRBV7-2	NA	TRBJ1-3	NA	TGTGCCAGCAGCCTTGGAGTCTTACGTGCTGGAAACACCATATATTTT	CASSLGVLRAGNTIYF
TRBV15	NA	TRBJ2-1	TRBD1	TGTGCCACCAGCAGGAATCAGGGGGCTCTAGGCAATGAGCAGTTCTTC	CATSRNQGALGNEQFF
TRBV6-1	NA	TRBJ2-3	NA	TGTGCCAGCAGTGAAACGAGGGATACGCAGTATTTT	CASSETRDTQYF
TRBV18	NA	TRBJ1-1	TRBD1	TGTGCCAGCTCACCTCGGGACAGGGGGCTTGTGACTGAAGCTTTCTTT	CASSPRDRGLVTEAFF
TRBV10-1	NA	TRBJ1-2	TRBD1	TGCGCCAGCAGTGAAAAGACAGGGGCGTCTTCCTATGGCTACACCTTC	CASSEKTGASSYGYTF
TRBV10-3	NA	TRBJ2-1	NA	TGTGCCATCAGTGAGTTCGCCGACCGGAGCTCCTACAATGAGCAGTTCTTC	CAISEFADRSSYNEQFF
TRBV5-4	few	TRBJ2-3	NA	TGTGCCAGCAGCTCAGACATTAGGGGCTCAGATACGCAGTATTTT	CASSSDIRGSDTQYF
TRBV5-1	NA	TRBJ1-1	NA	TGCGCCAGCAGCTTGCAGCAGGGAGGCCCTGAAGCTTTCTTT	CASSLQQGGPEAFF
TRBV4-1	NA	TRBJ2-7	TRBD1	TGCGCCAGCAGCCAGCAAAGCACCCGGGACAGGGTGGGCGAGCAGTACTTC	CASSQQSTRDRVGEQYF
TRBV30	once	TRBJ1-4	NA	TGTGCCTGGAGTCGGCAGGGAAATGAAAAACTGTTTTTT	CAWSRQGNEKLFF
TRBV5-4	NA	TRBJ2-5	TRBD1	TGTGCCAGCAGCTTGGAGGCAGGGGGCGCGGAGACCCAGTACTTC	CASSLEAGGAETQYF
TRBV11-2	NA	TRBJ1-1	NA	TGTGCCAGCAGCTTAGTTGACAGTGAAGCTTTCTTT	CASSLVDSEAFF
TRBV29-1	NA	TRBJ1-2	TRBD1	TGCAGCGTTGAAGCCCCCGGGACAGGTGACTATGGCTACACCTTC	CSVEAPGTGDYGYTF
TRBV6-5	NA	TRBJ1-6	NA	TGTGCCAGCAGGAGGAGCTCCTATAATTCACCCCTCCACTTT	CASRRSSYNSPLHF
TRBV5-4	NA	TRBJ1-1	TRBD1	TGTGCCAGCAGCTTGGGACTTGGGACAGGATTTAATGAAGCTTTCTTT	CASSLGLGTGFNEAFF
TRBV29-1	few	TRBJ1-2	TRBD1	TGCAGCGGTGGGACAGGGGGCAAGTATGGCTACACCTTC	CSGGTGGKYGYTF
TRBV19	NA	TRBJ1-1	NA	TGTGCCAGTAGTATCTTAAGGGGCAGAGCAGGGTCCACTGAAGCTTTCTTT	CASSILRGRAGSTEAFF
TRBV6-5	NA	TRBJ1-5	TRBD1	TGTGCCAGCAGCTCCGGGACAGGGACAATCCGGCATTTT	CASSSGTGTIRHF
TRBV4-3	NA	TRBJ2-2	TRBD2	TGCGCCAGCAGCCAAGGGAGACTAGCTAACACCGGGGAGCTGTTTTTT	CASSQGRLANTGELFF
TRBV11-2	NA	TRBJ2-3	TRBD2	TGTGCCAGCAGCTTAACTAGCGGGGGGGTAGGAAATACGCAGTATTTT	CASSLTSGGVGNTQYF
TRBV29-1	NA	TRBJ1-2	TRBD1	TGCAGCACCACTGGGGGGACAGCCGAGTATGGCTACACCTTC	CSTTGGTAEYGYTF
TRBV29-1	NA	TRBJ1-1	NA	TGCAGCGTTGTTCACAGGGACACTGAAGCTTTCTTT	CSVVHRDTEAFF
TRBV5-4	many	TRBJ2-1	TRBD1	TGTGCCAGCAGTCTACAGGGGGGCAATGAGCAGTTCTTC	CASSLQGGNEQFF
TRBV19	NA	TRBJ1-2	NA	TGTGCCAGTAGAGGCAGGGCCCAAGGGGTCTATGGCTACACCTTC	CASRGRAQGVYGYTF
TRBV10-1	NA	TRBJ1-1	TRBD1	TGCGCCAGCAGCGGGTTCAGGGACAGGGGGAAAGGGAACACTGAAGCTTTCTTT	CASSGFRDRGKGNTEAFF
TRBV19	NA	TRBJ1-6	NA	TGTGCCAGTAGTATTCCCGGACACCGAGGTAATTCACCCCTCCACTTT	CASSIPGHRGNSPLHF
TRBV11-3	few	TRBJ2-2	NA	TGTGCCAGCAGCTTAGAAGGTGGGGGGGCTCTCACCGGGGAGCTGTTTTTT	CASSLEGGGALTGELFF
TRBV18	NA	TRBJ2-1	TRBD2	TGTGCCAGCTCATCGAGACTAGCGGGGGACTACAATGAGCAGTTCTTC	CASSSRLAGDYNEQFF
TRBV6-1	NA	TRBJ2-1	NA	TGTGCCAGCAGTCAGGAGGACGCCACGTCTGAGCAGTTCTTC	CASSQEDATSEQFF
TRBV18	few	TRBJ2-5	TRBD2	TGTGCCAGCTCCCCCACTAGCGGGGGGGCCTCCCCGGAGACCCAGTACTTC	CASSPTSGGASPETQYF
TRBV11-2	NA	TRBJ2-3	NA	TGTGCCAGCAGCTCCCTAACCCTGTCTGCCACAGATACGCAGTATTTT	CASSSLTLSATDTQYF
TRBV5-4	NA	TRBJ2-5	NA	TGTGCCAGCAGCTTGCCCCTACAGGGTCCAGGAAGGAGTATAGAGACCCAGTACTTC	CASSLPLQGPGRSIETQYF
TRBV11-1	once	TRBJ1-6	NA	TGTGCCAGCAGTAAGGCACAGGAAAATTCACCCCTCCACTTT	CASSKAQENSPLHF
TRBV19	NA	TRBJ2-3	NA	TGTGCCAGTAGTATAGACGCTAGCCCCCACGGCGGGGATACGCAGTATTTT	CASSIDASPHGGDTQYF
TRBV11-2	NA	TRBJ2-1	NA	TGTGCCAGCAGCCATGAGCTCGGTAATGAGCAGTTCTTC	CASSHELGNEQFF
TRBV30	NA	TRBJ1-2	NA	TGTGCCTGGGGACAGAACTATGGCTACACCTTC	CAWGQNYGYTF
TRBV4-3	NA	TRBJ2-2	TRBD1	TGCGCCAGCAGCCAAAAGACAGGGTCGAACACCGGGGAGCTGTTTTTT	CASSQKTGSNTGELFF
TRBV30	NA	TRBJ1-1	NA	TGTGCCTGGAGTGTACTACGGGACACTGAAGCTTTCTTT	CAWSVLRDTEAFF
TRBV27	NA	TRBJ2-5	TRBD1	TGTGCCAGCAGTTCAAGGACAGGGGAGACCCAGTACTTC	CASSSRTGETQYF
TRBV2	NA	TRBJ2-7	TRBD2	TGTGCCAGCGGGGGACTAGCGGGGGCCGAGCAGTACTTC	CASGGLAGAEQYF
TRBV4-1	NA	TRBJ1-1	NA	TGCGCCAGCAGCCAAGATCAACTCGCTGTCACTGAAGCTTTCTTT	CASSQDQLAVTEAFF
TRBV5-1	NA	TRBJ1-1	NA	TGCGCCAGCAGCTTGTTGGGGGGCACTGAAGCTTTCTTT	CASSLLGGTEAFF
TRBV4-3	NA	TRBJ2-7	TRBD1	TGCGCCAGCAGCCAAGTACACAGGGGGCGGGAGCAGTACTTC	CASSQVHRGREQYF